Presented here are 16 T cell receptor beta chains from one specimen sequenced in a study of read filtering for tumor transcriptome and immune sequencing. The library was built from 400 ng RNA with molecular barcoded adaptors for alpha/delta and beta/gamma chains. TCRdb reprocessed the reads via MiXCR and lists one record per CDR3 protein. The sample lists 15,000 to 20,000 distinct CDR3 sequences; approximately 20% were seen once. The specimen was a population of CD138-negative cells sorted from bone marrow. The source of these receptors is a donor at least 40 years old with multiple myeloma.

This clonotype was seen a handful of times. The chain is built from TRBV12-3 or TRBV12-4 and TRBJ2-5; 11 bases align to TRBD2. There are 15 residues in the CDR3. V lost 3 bases and J lost 5; bases outside the gene matches: 5. This chain's CDR3 is CASSLLAGGGETQYF. The CDR3 nucleotides are TGTGCCAGCAGTTTGCTAGCGGGAGGTGGGGAGACCCAGTACTTC.

By sample fraction, this clonotype is medium-sized. The V call is TRBV12-3 or TRBV12-4, the J call TRBJ2-1; D might be TRBD2 (5 bases). This CDR3 contains 13 residues. Trimming left V 6 bases short and J 1 base short, with 7 bases between. CDR3 amino acids: CASRRDSYNEQFF. DNA for the CDR3: TGTGCCAGCAGACGGGATTCCTACAATGAGCAGTTCTTC.

About this clonotype itself: A much larger clone sits a single nucleotide away, making a read error possible. The V and J genes are TRBV28 and TRBJ1-1; D ambiguous. From germline, CDR1 is MDHEN and CDR2 SYDVKM. This CDR3 is 17 amino acids long. The CDR3 sequence is CAGSPLEQQRYGTEAFF. CDR3 sequence (DNA): TGTGCCGGCAGTCCCCTCGAGCAGCAGAGGTACGGCACTGAAGCTTTCTTT.

The chain links TRBV11-3 to TRBJ2-1; the D call may be TRBD1 or TRBD2 (5 bases each). Between the trimmed V and J ends, which lost 1 base and 8 bases, there was a span of 12 bases. The CDR3 consists of 14 residues. Germline CDR1 and CDR2: SGHNT and YENEEA. The CDR3 reads CASSLGGSFDEQFF. The CDR3 DNA sequence: TGTGCCAGCAGCTTAGGGGGGAGTTTCGATGAGCAGTTCTTC.

This clonotype is medium-sized by share. The chain employs TRBV29-1 and TRBJ1-1, with D unresolved. The CDR3 has 14 residues. Trimming removed 4 bases from V and 1 base from J, with 13 bases in between. CDR1 and CDR2 from the germline V gene are SQVTM and ANQGSEA. CDR3 amino acids: CSVGVGGQNTEAFF. Here the CDR3 DNA reads TGCAGCGTTGGCGTTGGTGGGCAGAACACTGAAGCTTTCTTT.

This clonotype counts as medium-sized. The chain uses TRBV20-1 and TRBJ2-1; 8 bases agree with TRBD2. The CDR3 is 16 residues long. Germline V CDR1 and CDR2: DFQATT, SNEGSKA (reference sequence). The J segment lost 4 bases and the V segment lost 0 bases, leaving 8 bases of the junction unmatched. CDR3 bases: TGCAGTGCTAGAGACCCAAGGACTAGCCCATACAATGAGCAGTTCTTC. Amino acid sequence: CSARDPRTSPYNEQFF.

This clonotype has ten or more counts. The chain is built from TRBV20-1 and TRBJ2-7; D is possibly TRBD2 (6 bases). CDR3 length: 13 residues. Trimming left V 4 bases short and J 4 bases short, with 14 bases between. Germline CDR1 is DFQATT and CDR2 is SNEGSKA (reference sequence). CDR3 coding DNA: TGCAGTGCTACCGGGAGCGGAGCTTACGAGCAGTACTTC. This encodes CSATGSGAYEQYF.

To note about this clonotype: A clone one base away is much larger, so this may be a read error. The chain recombines TRBV20-1 with TRBJ2-7; a weak D match, TRBD2 (6 bases). The length of the CDR3 is 16 residues. V was trimmed by 4 bases and J by 3 bases, leaving 22 bases between them. Per the germline V gene, CDR1 is DFQATT and CDR2 is SNEGSKA (reference sequence). The CDR3 spells CSAKDLGLAIIYEQYF. In DNA, the CDR3 is TGCAGTGCTAAAGATTTAGGGCTAGCGATAATCTACGAGCAGTACTTC.

This clonotype has a count of ten or more. The chain recombines TRBV20-1 with TRBJ2-7; TRBD2 aligns across 7 bases. The CDR3 spans 13 residues. Germline CDR1 and CDR2: DFQATT and SNEGSKA (reference sequence). V was clipped by 2 bases and J by 1 base; unmatched bases: 2. The CDR3 here is CSARPGGSYEQYF. The CDR3 DNA is TGCAGTGCTAGACCGGGGGGTTCCTACGAGCAGTACTTC.

This clonotype was picked up many times. The chain carries TRBV19 and TRBJ1-1, with D tentatively TRBD1 (5 bases). CDR3 size: 13 residues. Germline CDR1 and CDR2: LNHDA and SQIVND (reference sequence). V lost 7 bases, J lost 6 bases, and 15 bases lay in between. CDR3: CASTPGNYAEAFF. DNA of the CDR3: TGTGCCAGTACTCCAGGGAATTACGCTGAAGCTTTCTTT.

In the case of this clonotype: A read error may account for a junction end that differs from germline. The chain joins TRBV19 to TRBJ1-5, with TRBD1 matching 7 bases. The CDR3 totals 17 residues. CDR1 is LNHDA and CDR2 is SQIVND in the germline V gene (reference sequence). This CDR3 is CASRGEGASRGNQPRHF. CDR3 DNA sequence: TGTGCCAGTAGAGGAGAGGGGGCGAGTCGCGGCAATCAGCCCCGGCATTTT.

Here the CDR3 reads CAWSPSRTSGYNEQFF. The CDR3 nucleotides read TGTGCCTGGAGCCCCTCCCGGACTAGCGGGTACAATGAGCAGTTCTTC. The chain has TRBV30 and TRBJ2-1; 11 bases map to TRBD2. Germline-derived CDR1 and CDR2 are GTSNPN and SVGIG (reference sequence). The V gene end was trimmed by 3 bases and the J gene end by 4 bases; junction bases not matched to a gene: 8. The CDR3 contains 16 residues.

This clonotype was picked up a small number of times. This chain connects TRBV30 to TRBJ2-5, with a tentative D call TRBD2 (6 bases). Per the germline V gene, CDR1 is GTSNPN and CDR2 is SVGIG (reference sequence). V shed 1 base and J shed 4 bases, with 10 bases lying between them. The CDR3 extends over 13 amino acids. CDR3 in DNA: TGTGCCTGGAGTGGGGGGGTGGTAGAGACCCAGTACTTC. It codes for CAWSGGVVETQYF.

This clonotype was counted at least ten times. The chain couples TRBV28 to TRBJ2-7, with D possibly called TRBD1 or TRBD2 (5 bases each). The CDR3 spans 15 residues. Trimming took off 7 bases at V and 1 base at J, with 17 bases between the two ends. Germline V gene data show CDR1 as MDHEN and CDR2 as SYDVKM. The CDR3 loop reads CASTPPGTASYEQYF. CDR3 nucleotide sequence: TGTGCCAGCACCCCGCCCGGGACGGCTTCCTACGAGCAGTACTTC.

This clonotype was counted at least ten times. A junction boundary mismatches the germline segment, possibly from a read error. The rearrangement joins TRBV4-3 to TRBJ2-1; 7 bases agree with TRBD2. The CDR3 covers 17 residues. The germline gives CDR1 LGHNA, CDR2 YSLEER. Here the CDR3 reads CASSQDGEGYLYNEQFF. As DNA, the CDR3 is TGTGCCAGCAGCCAAGATGGGGAGGGTTACCTCTACAATGAGCAGTTCTTC.

In regard to this clonotype: A much larger clone differs from this one at a single base, so this may be a read error. The conserved phenylalanine or tryptophan normally closing the CDR3 is absent here, so this likely arose from a read error. The rearrangement joins TRBV29-1 to TRBJ2-1, with 7 bases that match TRBD2. In germline, CDR1 is SQVTM, CDR2 ANQGSEA. This CDR3 is built from 14 residues. Trimming at V came to 5 bases and at J to 4 bases, leaving 8 bases not matched to a gene. The CDR3 DNA is TGCAGCGTTCCCTCGGGGGGAAGGTACAATGAGCAGTTCCTC. Protein product: CSVPSGGRYNEQFL.